A selection of T cell receptor beta chains follows, all from one sample in a study of tumor and adjacent non-tumor tissue in lung cancer. TCRdb recomputed calls from the multiplex PCR reads with MiXCR, one row per CDR3 protein. In the table there are 60,000 to 65,000 distinct CDR3 sequences, about 61% of which are singletons. The sample taken for sequencing was distant non-tumor lung tissue. These receptors were collected from a man between 65 and 85 years old with non-small cell lung cancer. Both conserved end residues are part of each CDR3. The order of the fields is clone size, V gene, D gene, J gene, CDR3 protein. The D gene is left open where the match is weak. Size is stated for part of the rows, as once, few or many counts, or as a class when the clone is expanded.

abundance: few; v_gene: TRBV28; d_gene: .; j_gene: TRBJ1-5; CDR3aa: CASSTGFQPQHF
abundance: .; v_gene: TRBV5-4; d_gene: TRBD2; j_gene: TRBJ2-3; CDR3aa: CASSLGAGGPGDTKYF
abundance: many; v_gene: TRBV6-1; d_gene: .; j_gene: TRBJ2-2; CDR3aa: CASTQSGVGELFF
abundance: .; v_gene: TRBV24-1; d_gene: .; j_gene: TRBJ2-3; CDR3aa: CATSDFGRVTDTQYF
abundance: .; v_gene: TRBV6-5; d_gene: .; j_gene: TRBJ2-3; CDR3aa: CACSYSKPPGFDTRYF
abundance: .; v_gene: TRBV7-9; d_gene: .; j_gene: TRBJ2-1; CDR3aa: CASSPRGADSYNEQFF
abundance: few; v_gene: TRBV5-1; d_gene: .; j_gene: TRBJ1-2; CDR3aa: CASSPRTDYGYTF
abundance: .; v_gene: TRBV2; d_gene: TRBD1; j_gene: TRBJ1-4; CDR3aa: CASSKTGGFEKLFF
abundance: many; v_gene: TRBV30; d_gene: TRBD1; j_gene: TRBJ1-5; CDR3aa: CAWSGQGAALSNQPQHF
abundance: medium-sized; v_gene: TRBV7-9; d_gene: .; j_gene: TRBJ2-1; CDR3aa: CASSPVVGEQFF
abundance: many; v_gene: TRBV12-3/TRBV12-4; d_gene: TRBD1; j_gene: TRBJ1-2; CDR3aa: CASSWTGDGYTF
abundance: .; v_gene: TRBV29-1; d_gene: TRBD1; j_gene: TRBJ1-5; CDR3aa: CSVDIGTGCSSHQPQHF
abundance: .; v_gene: TRBV20-1; d_gene: .; j_gene: TRBJ1-1; CDR3aa: CCARERQQLLTFF
abundance: .; v_gene: TRBV11-2; d_gene: TRBD2; j_gene: TRBJ2-2; CDR3aa: CAGSLDRLASTGELFF